A selection of T cell receptor beta chains follows, all from one sample in a study of T cell responses to AZD1222 COVID-19 vaccine. Clones were sequenced by immunoSEQ multiplex PCR, and TCRdb holds only the in-frame ones, with some missing. The table includes 150,000 to 200,000 clones, roughly 92% detected once. The sample in question was peripheral blood, obtained 28 days after the second AZD1222 dose. These receptor sequences come from an adult who received the AZD1222 COVID-19 vaccine. Both conserved end residues are part of each CDR3. Fields, in order: J gene, clone size, V gene, D gene, CDR3 protein, CDR3 DNA. D genes are given only for firm matches. Size is omitted from some rows. Given values are once, few, many or a class for expanded clones.

J: TRBJ2-7
size: once
V: TRBV5-1
D: TRBD2
CDR3: CASSLGAGGRPPYEQYF
DNA: TGCGCCAGCAGCTTGGGAGCCGGCGGGAGGCCTCCCTACGAGCAGTACTTC

J: TRBJ2-4
size: NA
V: TRBV28
D: NA
CDR3: CASSFFGGNIQYF
DNA: TGTGCCAGCAGTTTCTTTGGGGGGAACATTCAGTACTTC

J: TRBJ1-2
size: NA
V: TRBV19
D: NA
CDR3: CASSMPQGWSGYTF
DNA: TGTGCCAGTAGTATGCCACAGGGCTGGAGTGGCTACACCTTC

J: TRBJ1-2
size: NA
V: TRBV4-2
D: TRBD1
CDR3: CASRLSGQESYGYTF
DNA: TGTGCCAGCAGGTTGTCGGGACAGGAAAGCTATGGCTACACCTTC

J: TRBJ2-2
size: NA
V: TRBV6-5
D: TRBD1
CDR3: CASSHLGQGAAELFF
DNA: TGTGCCAGCAGTCACCTTGGACAGGGGGCGGCGGAGCTGTTTTTT

J: TRBJ2-4
size: NA
V: TRBV4-3
D: NA
CDR3: CASSQEGGHPLAKNIQYF
DNA: TGCGCCAGCAGCCAAGAGGGGGGGCACCCCCTAGCCAAAAACATTCAGTACTTC

J: TRBJ1-5
size: NA
V: TRBV2
D: NA
CDR3: CASSARGASQPQHF
DNA: TGTGCCAGCAGTGCACGGGGGGCAAGTCAGCCCCAGCATTTT

J: TRBJ1-5
size: NA
V: TRBV19
D: TRBD1
CDR3: CASSIESGTGTSYSNQPQHF
DNA: TGTGCCAGTAGTATAGAATCCGGGACAGGGACGTCTTATAGCAATCAGCCCCAGCATTTT

J: TRBJ2-7
size: NA
V: TRBV4-1
D: NA
CDR3: CASSQAGRQYF
DNA: TGCGCCAGCAGCCAGGCAGGGAGGCAGTACTTC

J: TRBJ1-1
size: NA
V: TRBV6-2/TRBV6-3
D: NA
CDR3: CASSSRGSNTEAFF
DNA: TGTGCCAGCAGCAGTCGAGGGTCGAACACTGAAGCTTTCTTT

J: TRBJ1-5
size: NA
V: TRBV19
D: NA
CDR3: CASSGSSNQPQHF
DNA: TGTGCCAGTAGTGGGAGTAGCAATCAGCCCCAGCATTTT

J: TRBJ1-3
size: NA
V: TRBV6-6
D: NA
CDR3: CASSPTGHSGNTIYF
DNA: TGTGCCAGCAGTCCGACAGGCCACTCTGGAAACACCATATATTTT

J: TRBJ2-7
size: NA
V: TRBV7-8
D: TRBD2
CDR3: CASASLAGGHTPPEQYF
DNA: TGTGCCAGCGCATCTCTAGCGGGAGGGCATACCCCCCCCGAGCAGTACTTC

J: TRBJ2-7
size: few
V: TRBV5-1
D: TRBD1
CDR3: CASSQNSDRGLSYEQYF
DNA: TGCGCCAGCAGCCAGAACTCCGACAGGGGGCTTTCCTACGAGCAGTACTTC

J: TRBJ2-3
size: NA
V: TRBV3-1/TRBV3-2
D: TRBD2
CDR3: CASSQERISGSRSDTQYF
DNA: TGTGCCAGCAGCCAAGAGCGGATCAGCGGGAGCAGGTCGGATACGCAGTATTTT

J: TRBJ2-7
size: NA
V: TRBV2
D: TRBD1
CDR3: CASGPGRGTYEQYF
DNA: TGTGCCAGCGGACCCGGCAGGGGGACCTACGAGCAGTACTTC

J: TRBJ1-6
size: NA
V: TRBV9
D: NA
CDR3: CASSVGHSPLHF
DNA: TGTGCCAGCAGCGTAGGGCATTCACCCCTCCACTTT

J: TRBJ2-7
size: NA
V: TRBV15
D: NA
CDR3: CATSRDRVDYEQYF
DNA: TGTGCCACCAGCAGGGACCGAGTAGACTACGAGCAGTACTTC

J: TRBJ2-5
size: NA
V: TRBV18
D: NA
CDR3: CASSPGGTQETQYF
DNA: TGTGCCAGCTCACCAGGGGGAACTCAAGAGACCCAGTACTTC

J: TRBJ2-1
size: once
V: TRBV7-8
D: NA
CDR3: CATGHDAPTYNEQFF
DNA: TGTGCCACCGGCCACGACGCACCTACCTACAATGAGCAGTTCTTC

J: TRBJ1-6
size: NA
V: TRBV11-2
D: NA
CDR3: CASSSGAGYSPLHF
DNA: TGTGCCAGCAGCTCTGGCGCCGGGTATTCACCCCTCCACTTT

J: TRBJ2-1
size: NA
V: TRBV19
D: NA
CDR3: CASRAWRDNNNEQFF
DNA: TGTGCCAGTAGGGCGTGGCGGGACAACAACAATGAGCAGTTCTTC

J: TRBJ2-7
size: once
V: TRBV6-5
D: NA
CDR3: CASRGLPLGEQYF
DNA: TGTGCCAGCAGGGGACTTCCGTTGGGCGAGCAGTACTTC

J: TRBJ1-5
size: once
V: TRBV29-1
D: NA
CDR3: CSIRGVGDQPQHF
DNA: TGCAGCATCCGGGGGGTAGGGGATCAGCCCCAGCATTTT

J: TRBJ2-5
size: once
V: TRBV5-1
D: TRBD1
CDR3: CASSPDSARGETQYF
DNA: TGCGCCAGCAGCCCTGACAGCGCCAGGGGGGAGACCCAGTACTTC

J: TRBJ2-7
size: NA
V: TRBV5-1
D: NA
CDR3: CASRLTGQIYEQYF
DNA: TGCGCCAGCAGGCTTACCGGACAGATTTACGAGCAGTACTTC

J: TRBJ1-5
size: once
V: TRBV2
D: NA
CDR3: CASSVGSSPNQPQHF
DNA: TGTGCCAGCAGTGTGGGCAGTTCCCCCAATCAGCCCCAGCATTTT

J: TRBJ2-7
size: NA
V: TRBV6-5
D: TRBD1
CDR3: CASSSWTGYEQYF
DNA: TGTGCCAGCAGTTCATGGACAGGCTACGAGCAGTACTTC

J: TRBJ2-7
size: NA
V: TRBV13
D: TRBD2
CDR3: CASSNSGRIYEQYF
DNA: TGTGCCAGCAGCAATAGCGGGAGAATCTACGAGCAGTACTTC

J: TRBJ1-2
size: NA
V: TRBV27
D: NA
CDR3: CASSLLPENYGYTF
DNA: TGTGCCAGCAGTTTATTACCGGAAAACTATGGCTACACCTTC

J: TRBJ2-7
size: NA
V: TRBV11-1
D: TRBD1
CDR3: CASKTGTGDYEQYF
DNA: TGTGCCAGCAAAACCGGGACAGGAGATTACGAGCAGTACTTC

J: TRBJ1-5
size: NA
V: TRBV6-2/TRBV6-3
D: TRBD1
CDR3: CASSGGTGKMDNQPQHF
DNA: TGTGCCAGCAGTGGCGGGACAGGGAAAATGGACAATCAGCCCCAGCATTTT

J: TRBJ2-3
size: NA
V: TRBV6-4
D: TRBD2
CDR3: CASSEGLAGADTQYF
DNA: TGTGCCAGCAGTGAAGGGCTAGCGGGAGCAGATACGCAGTATTTT

J: TRBJ2-2
size: NA
V: TRBV4-1
D: NA
CDR3: CASSQDQDSANTGELFF
DNA: TGCGCCAGCAGCCAAGATCAGGACAGCGCGAACACCGGGGAGCTGTTTTTT

J: TRBJ2-1
size: NA
V: TRBV24-1
D: NA
CDR3: CATSGRRGVGEQFF
DNA: TGTGCCACCAGCGGCCGGAGGGGAGTCGGTGAGCAGTTCTTC

J: TRBJ1-2
size: NA
V: TRBV20-1
D: NA
CDR3: CSASPFEGSGHDYGYTF
DNA: TGCAGTGCTAGTCCCTTTGAGGGCTCGGGCCATGACTATGGCTACACCTTC

J: TRBJ1-1
size: once
V: TRBV20-1
D: NA
CDR3: CSASEPNTEAFF
DNA: TGCAGTGCTAGTGAGCCGAACACTGAAGCTTTCTTT

J: TRBJ2-7
size: NA
V: TRBV27
D: NA
CDR3: CASSFGYEQYF
DNA: TGTGCCAGCAGTTTCGGCTACGAGCAGTACTTC